Each of the 23 T cell receptor beta chains below was sequenced from the same sample in a study of spatial heterogeneity in lung cancer. TCRdb re-analysed the 5' RACE reads in MiXCR, keeping a single row per CDR3 protein. This sample carries more than 9,500 distinct CDR3 sequences, approximately 22% of them seen once, and the ten largest clones take roughly 3.7%. Time point defined: blood at routine non-recurrence follow-up after resection. The sample consisted of PBMCs, taken at follow-up. The receptors come from a female donor with early-stage non-small cell lung cancer.

The chain has TRBV30 and TRBJ2-1, with TRBD2 identical over 13 bases. CDR1 GTSNPN and CDR2 SVGIG come from the germline V gene (reference sequence). CDR3 length: 13 residues. J was trimmed by 9 bases and V by 5 bases; bases with no gene match: 4. CDR3 DNA: TGTGCCTGGCGGACTAGCGGGAGAGGTGAGCAGTTCTTC. Translated, it gives CAWRTSGRGEQFF.

The rearrangement links TRBV7-9 to TRBJ2-1; 10 bases match TRBD1. CDR3 length equals 11 residues. V trimming: 4 bases; J trimming: 14 bases; junction bases outside the gene matches: 2. Germline CDR1 is SEHNR and CDR2 is FQNEAQ (reference sequence). This CDR3 is CASSYGTGEFF. The CDR3 nucleotides are TGTGCCAGCAGCTACGGGACAGGGGAGTTCTTC.

V usage is TRBV7-2 and J usage is TRBJ1-4; D might be TRBD1 (6 bases). The germline V gene encodes CDR1 SGHTA and CDR2 FQGNSA. The V end lost 1 base, the J end lost 3 bases, and 6 bases lay between the germline ends. There are 14 residues in the CDR3. The CDR3 bases are TGTGCCAGCAGCTTAGGGACAGCTAATGAAAAACTGTTTTTT. Encoded protein: CASSLGTANEKLFF.

This rearrangement joins TRBV20-1 to TRBJ2-7; TRBD1 matches at 11 bases. The germline V gene has CDR1 DFQATT and CDR2 SNEGSKA (reference sequence). Unmatched junction bases numbered 13, after V lost 3 bases and J lost 9 bases. CDR3 length: 15 amino acids. The DNA for the CDR3 is TGCAGTGCTAGGAGCTCAGGGACAGGGGGGTTCGGGCAGTACTTC. Protein product: CSARSSGTGGFGQYF.

This clonotype was seen a few times. The chain links TRBV7-9 to TRBJ2-5, with 13 bases lining up with TRBD2. The germline V gene has CDR1 SEHNR and CDR2 FQNEAQ (reference sequence). The length of the CDR3 is 17 residues. The J segment lost 5 bases and the V segment lost 5 bases, leaving 11 bases of the junction unmatched. DNA of the CDR3: TGTGCCAGCAGCACCCTCAGGGGACTAGCGGGGTCGGAGACCCAGTACTTC. This codes for CASSTLRGLAGSETQYF.

This chain uses TRBV6-5 with TRBJ2-5; possible D gene TRBD1, 5 bases. The CDR3 totals 15 residues. Germline CDR1 and CDR2: MNHEY and SVGAGI. Trimming cost V 6 bases and J 4 bases, with 18 bases left between them. This chain's CDR3 is CASRQTFVGAETQYF. For the CDR3, the DNA is TGTGCCAGCAGACAGACCTTTGTAGGGGCAGAGACCCAGTACTTC.

This clonotype was counted a few times. The rearrangement uses TRBV29-1 and TRBJ1-1, with 8 bases fitting TRBD1. The germline gives CDR1 SQVTM, CDR2 ANQGSEA. The junction had 10 bases not matched to a gene; V was cut back by 4 bases and J by 3 bases. This CDR3 spans 15 amino acids. This CDR3 reads CSVGPGTGVYTEAFF. In DNA, the CDR3 is TGCAGCGTTGGTCCGGGGACAGGTGTATACACTGAAGCTTTCTTT.

This clonotype was seen a handful of times. CDR3 nucleotides: TGCGCCAGCAGCTTGGGGCATGGGGGAAGTACTGAAGCTTTCTTT. Its protein product is CASSLGHGGSTEAFF. This rearrangement joins TRBV5-1 to TRBJ1-1; a possible D gene is TRBD1 (5 bases). The CDR3 extends over 15 amino acids. V lost 0 bases and J 5 bases, leaving 14 bases between the germline ends. From germline, CDR1 is SGHRS and CDR2 YFSETQ.

This clonotype was observed a few times. Written as DNA, the CDR3 is TGCAGCGTTGGTGGGGCGAGCCCAGATACGCAGTATTTT. Its translation is CSVGGASPDTQYF. The chain carries TRBV29-1 and TRBJ2-3; the D gene is possibly TRBD1 (5 bases). CDR1 is SQVTM and CDR2 is ANQGSEA in the germline V gene. Trimming shortened V by 4 bases and J by 4 bases, and 12 bases separated the two germline ends. The CDR3 consists of 13 residues.

A single count supports this clonotype. The V call is TRBV7-2, the J call TRBJ1-1, with D unclear. The CDR3 loop spans 15 amino acids. V shed 0 bases and J shed 4 bases, with 12 bases lying between them. CDR1 and CDR2 (germline): SGHTA, FQGNSA. CDR3 DNA: TGTGCCAGCAGCTTAGCGACGGGGAGTGGCACTGAAGCTTTCTTT. It is translated as CASSLATGSGTEAFF.

V usage is TRBV10-3 and J usage is TRBJ2-3; 7 bases are shared with TRBD2. The CDR3 totals 15 residues. The trim removed 5 bases at V and 0 bases at J, leaving 5 bases unmatched. The V gene's germline CDR1 is ENHRY and CDR2 SYGVKD. The CDR3 DNA reads TGTGCCATCAGTCCGGGACTACTGAGCACAGATACGCAGTATTTT. It translates to CAISPGLLSTDTQYF.

The chain couples TRBV6-2 or TRBV6-3 to TRBJ2-4, with no clear D. Trimming stripped 4 bases from V and 1 base from J, with 11 bases between. The CDR3 runs to 15 residues. CDR1 and CDR2 (germline): MNHEY, SVGEGT. As DNA, the CDR3 is TGTGCCAGCAGTTCCCCCCCGGACGCCAAAAACATTCAGTACTTC. This translates into CASSSPPDAKNIQYF.

This chain connects TRBV18 to TRBJ2-5; possibly TRBD1 or TRBD2 for D (5 bases each). Germline loops: CDR1 KGHSH, CDR2 LQKENI. V lost 5 bases to trimming and J lost 4 bases, with 17 bases between them. This CDR3 spans 15 amino acids. The CDR3: CASSRGIGDRETQYF. CDR3 in DNA: TGTGCCAGCTCAAGAGGGATCGGGGACCGAGAGACCCAGTACTTC.

This clonotype is classed as medium-sized (0.01 to 0.1%). J is TRBJ2-1 and V is TRBV28, with TRBD1 identical over 8 bases. The ends lost 5 bases at V and 3 bases at J; junction bases unmatched: 6. Per the germline V gene, CDR1 is MDHEN and CDR2 is SYDVKM. This CDR3 is built from 15 residues. The CDR3 loop reads CASSRQGRVYNEQFF. The DNA for the CDR3 is TGTGCCAGCAGTCGACAGGGGCGGGTCTACAATGAGCAGTTCTTC.

This clonotype turned up a few times. The CDR3 is CASSPMPGNEQFF. The CDR3 region has the DNA TGTGCCAGCAGCCCCATGCCCGGAAATGAGCAGTTCTTC. V usage is TRBV7-3 and J usage is TRBJ2-1; D call uncertain. Germline CDR1 is SGHTA and CDR2 is FQGTGA. V dropped 5 bases and J dropped 7 bases, with 12 bases sitting between them. This CDR3 is 13 amino acids long.

The gene calls are TRBV4-1 and TRBJ2-1, with D unclear. The V gene lost 4 bases and the J gene lost 6 bases, with 10 bases spanning the gap. The germline CDR1 and CDR2 sequences are MGHRA and YSYEKL. CDR3 length: 13 residues. Here the CDR3 reads CASSPWAFNEQFF. The DNA for the CDR3 is TGCGCCAGCAGCCCTTGGGCCTTCAATGAGCAGTTCTTC.

This clonotype was counted only a few times. This sequence joins TRBV5-6 and TRBJ1-2; 12 bases map to TRBD1. The J segment lost 1 base and the V segment lost 5 bases, leaving 6 bases of the junction unmatched. CDR3 size: 16 residues. Germline CDR1 reads SGHDT; CDR2 reads YYEEEE. DNA of the CDR3: TGTGCCAGCAGTCCGGGACAGGGGGCGCGTAACTATGGCTACACCTTC. Amino acids: CASSPGQGARNYGYTF.

The chain employs TRBV7-2 and TRBJ2-1; unclear D gene. The germline CDR1 and CDR2 sequences are SGHTA and FQGNSA. CDR3 length equals 13 residues. V was clipped by 5 bases and J by 4 bases, with 9 bases between them. This CDR3 is CASSQDGYNEQFF. CDR3 bases: TGTGCCAGCAGCCAGGACGGATACAATGAGCAGTTCTTC.

This clonotype is labeled medium-sized. CDR3 residues: CASSAGARGTGELFF. As DNA, the CDR3 is TGTGCCAGCTCTGCGGGGGCGAGGGGCACCGGGGAGCTGTTTTTT. V and J are TRBV3-1 and TRBJ2-2; a weak D match, TRBD2 (7 bases). The CDR3 has 15 residues. The V gene lost 8 bases and the J gene lost 4 bases, with 17 bases spanning the gap. Germline CDR1 reads LGHDT; CDR2 reads YNNKEL (reference sequence).

By share of the sample, this clonotype is medium-sized. Here the CDR3 DNA reads TGCAGCGTTTGGGGAAGGGCAGGTCACGGCCAAGAGACCCAGTACTTC. Its translation is CSVWGRAGHGQETQYF. The chain carries TRBV29-1 and TRBJ2-5; the D is unclear. The CDR3 has 16 amino acids. V was trimmed by 5 bases and J by 1 base, leaving 20 bases between them. From germline, CDR1 is SQVTM and CDR2 ANQGSEA.

This clonotype was counted a few times. V gene TRBV5-1 combines with J gene TRBJ2-1, with 7 bases aligning to TRBD1. The CDR3 runs 15 residues. Losses at the gene ends were 4 bases for V and 4 bases for J; bases not matched to a gene: 8. The V gene's germline CDR1 is SGHRS and CDR2 YFSETQ. The CDR3, as DNA: TGCGCCAGCAGCACCGACAGGGTCGAGTACAATGAGCAGTTCTTC. It yields the protein CASSTDRVEYNEQFF.

By share of the sample, this clonotype is medium-sized. The CDR3 coding sequence is TGCGCCAGCAGCTGGCTCCGACAGGGGAGGCTAAACCCAAACGAGCAGTACTTC. This encodes CASSWLRQGRLNPNEQYF. This chain links TRBV5-1 with TRBJ2-7; the match to TRBD1 covers 8 bases. The CDR3 is made up of 18 amino acids. In germline, CDR1 is SGHRS, CDR2 YFSETQ. Losses at the gene ends were 3 bases for V and 5 bases for J; bases not matched to a gene: 19.

This clonotype was seen only a few times. The chain has TRBV6-1 and TRBJ2-1; TRBD1 matches at 7 bases. V shed 11 bases and J 7 bases; nucleotides not matched to a gene: 5. The CDR3 length is 11 residues. Germline-derived CDR1 and CDR2 are MNHNS and SASEGT. CDR3 loop: CALRQGNEQFF. As DNA, the CDR3 is TGTGCCCTAAGACAGGGTAATGAGCAGTTCTTC.